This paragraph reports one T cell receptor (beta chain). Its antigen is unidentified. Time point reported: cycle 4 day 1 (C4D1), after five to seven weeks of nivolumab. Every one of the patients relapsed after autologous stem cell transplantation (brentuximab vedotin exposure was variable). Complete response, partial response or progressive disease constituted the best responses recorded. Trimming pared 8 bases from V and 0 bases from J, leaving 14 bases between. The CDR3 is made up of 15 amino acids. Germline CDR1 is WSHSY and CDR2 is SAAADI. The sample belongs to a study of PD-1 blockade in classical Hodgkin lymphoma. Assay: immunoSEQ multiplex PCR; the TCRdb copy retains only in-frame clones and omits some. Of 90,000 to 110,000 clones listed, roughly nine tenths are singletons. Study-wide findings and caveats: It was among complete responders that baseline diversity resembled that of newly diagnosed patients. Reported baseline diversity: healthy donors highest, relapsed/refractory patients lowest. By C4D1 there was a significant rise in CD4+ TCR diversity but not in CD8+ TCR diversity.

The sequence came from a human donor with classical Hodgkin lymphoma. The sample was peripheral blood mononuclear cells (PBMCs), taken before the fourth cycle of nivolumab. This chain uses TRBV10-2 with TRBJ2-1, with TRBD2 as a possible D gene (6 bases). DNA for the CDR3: TGCGCCAGCCGGTGGGACTCAAGCTCCTACAATGAGCAGTTCTTC. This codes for CASRWDSSSYNEQFF.